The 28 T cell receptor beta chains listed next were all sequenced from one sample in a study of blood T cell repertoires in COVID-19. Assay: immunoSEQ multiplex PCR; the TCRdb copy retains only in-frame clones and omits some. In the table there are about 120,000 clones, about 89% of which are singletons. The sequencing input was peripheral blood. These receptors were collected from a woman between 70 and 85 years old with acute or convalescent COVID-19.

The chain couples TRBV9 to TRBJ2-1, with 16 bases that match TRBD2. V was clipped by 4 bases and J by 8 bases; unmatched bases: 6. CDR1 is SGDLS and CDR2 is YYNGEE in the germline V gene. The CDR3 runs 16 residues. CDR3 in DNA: TGTGCCAGCAGCCTCCAGGGACTAGCGGGGGGGCATGAGCAGTTCTTC. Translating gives CASSLQGLAGGHEQFF.

The CDR3 spells CSPRRDLQETQYF. CDR3 coding DNA: TGCAGCCCGCGAAGGGACTTGCAAGAGACCCAGTACTTC. The V and J genes are TRBV29-1 and TRBJ2-5; a possible D gene is TRBD2 (6 bases). V lost 8 bases and J lost 2, with 15 bases in between. The CDR3 runs to 13 residues. The V gene's germline CDR1 is SQVTM and CDR2 ANQGSEA.

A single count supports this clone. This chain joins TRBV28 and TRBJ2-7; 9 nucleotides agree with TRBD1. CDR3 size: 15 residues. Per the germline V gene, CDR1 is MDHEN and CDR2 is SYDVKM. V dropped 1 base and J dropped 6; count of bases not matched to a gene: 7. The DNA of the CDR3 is TGTGCCAGCAGTTTATCGGACAGGGGCCTCTCCGAGCAGTACTTC. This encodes CASSLSDRGLSEQYF. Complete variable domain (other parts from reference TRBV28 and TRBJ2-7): DVKVTQSSRYLVKRTGEKVFLECVQDMDHENMFWYRQDPGLGLRLIYFSYDVKMKEKGDIPEGYSVSREKKERFSLILESASTNQTSMYLCASSLSDRGLSEQYFGPGTRLTVT.

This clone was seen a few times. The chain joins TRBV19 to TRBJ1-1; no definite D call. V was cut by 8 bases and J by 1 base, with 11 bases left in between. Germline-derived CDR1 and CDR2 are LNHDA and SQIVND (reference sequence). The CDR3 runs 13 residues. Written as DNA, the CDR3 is TGTGCCAGTGTCGGGGTGGAGAACACTGAAGCTTTCTTT. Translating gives CASVGVENTEAFF.

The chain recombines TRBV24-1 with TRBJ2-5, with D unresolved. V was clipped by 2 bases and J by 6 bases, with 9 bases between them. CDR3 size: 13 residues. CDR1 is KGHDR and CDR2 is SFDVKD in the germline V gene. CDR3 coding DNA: TGTGCCACCAGTGATTGGGCCCACAAGACCCAGTACTTC. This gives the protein CATSDWAHKTQYF.

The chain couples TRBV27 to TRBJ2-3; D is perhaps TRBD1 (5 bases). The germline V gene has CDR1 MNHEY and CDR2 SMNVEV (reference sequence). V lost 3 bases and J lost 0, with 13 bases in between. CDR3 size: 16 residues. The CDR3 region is CASSFSLTASTDTQYF. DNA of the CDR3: TGTGCCAGCAGTTTCTCTTTGACAGCTAGCACAGATACGCAGTATTTT.

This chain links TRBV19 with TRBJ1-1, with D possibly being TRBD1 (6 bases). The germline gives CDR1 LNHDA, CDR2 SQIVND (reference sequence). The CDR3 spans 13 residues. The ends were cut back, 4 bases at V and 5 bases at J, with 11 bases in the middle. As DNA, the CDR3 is TGTGCCAGTAGTAGGGGCAGGGGTACTGAAGCTTTCTTT. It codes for CASSRGRGTEAFF.

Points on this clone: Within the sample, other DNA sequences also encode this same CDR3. The CDR3 loop reads CASSRQGGDTEAFF. The CDR3 DNA is TGTGCCAGCAGTCGACAGGGGGGAGACACTGAAGCTTTCTTT. The chain employs TRBV2 and TRBJ1-1, with 9 bases identical to TRBD1. V dropped 5 bases and J dropped 3; count of bases not matched to a gene: 4. In germline, CDR1 is SNHLY, CDR2 FYNNEI. This CDR3 region has 14 residues.

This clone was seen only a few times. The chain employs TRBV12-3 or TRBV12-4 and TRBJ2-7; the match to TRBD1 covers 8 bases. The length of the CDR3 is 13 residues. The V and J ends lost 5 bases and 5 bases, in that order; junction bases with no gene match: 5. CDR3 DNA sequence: TGTGCCAGCAGTCCGACAGGGGTCAACGAGCAGTACTTC. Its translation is CASSPTGVNEQYF.

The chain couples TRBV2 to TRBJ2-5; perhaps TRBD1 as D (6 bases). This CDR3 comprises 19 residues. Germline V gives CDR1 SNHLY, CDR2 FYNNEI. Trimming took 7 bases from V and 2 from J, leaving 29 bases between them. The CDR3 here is CASTLGQGRFWGIQETQYF. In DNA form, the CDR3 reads TGTGCCAGCACCCTGGGGCAGGGGCGATTTTGGGGCATTCAAGAGACCCAGTACTTC.

CDR3 sequence (DNA): TGTGCCAGCAACCCCGTAGGGACAGGAACACATACGCAGTATTTT. Protein sequence: CASNPVGTGTHTQYF. V gene TRBV28 combines with J gene TRBJ2-3, with 8 nucleotides matching TRBD1. The CDR3 contains 15 residues. V dropped 7 bases and J dropped 7; count of bases not matched to a gene: 13. Germline V lookup: CDR1 MDHEN, CDR2 SYDVKM. The full variable domain, completed using reference TRBV28 and TRBJ2-3, is DVKVTQSSRYLVKRTGEKVFLECVQDMDHENMFWYRQDPGLGLRLIYFSYDVKMKEKGDIPEGYSVSREKKERFSLILESASTNQTSMYLCASNPVGTGTHTQYFGPGTRLTVL.

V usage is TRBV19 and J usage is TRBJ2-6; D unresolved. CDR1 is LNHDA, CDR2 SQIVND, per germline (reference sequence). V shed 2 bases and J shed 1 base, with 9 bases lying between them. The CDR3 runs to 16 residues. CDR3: CASSIQVLSGANVLTF. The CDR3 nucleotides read TGTGCCAGTAGTATACAGGTCCTTTCTGGGGCCAACGTCCTGACTTTC.

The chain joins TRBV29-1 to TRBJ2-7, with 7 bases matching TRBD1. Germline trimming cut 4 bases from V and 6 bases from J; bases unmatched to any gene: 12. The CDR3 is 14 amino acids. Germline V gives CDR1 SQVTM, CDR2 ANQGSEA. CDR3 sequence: CSVVKGAVAGEQYF. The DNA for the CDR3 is TGCAGCGTTGTAAAGGGGGCCGTCGCTGGCGAGCAGTACTTC.

CDR3 DNA sequence: TGTGCCAGCACCAAAATTACTCCCCCGGGACAGGGTGCTGGTTCGAGAAACACCATATATTTT. Encoded protein: CASTKITPPGQGAGSRNTIYF. The rearrangement uses TRBV7-9 and TRBJ1-3, with 9 bases that match TRBD1. V dropped 7 bases and J dropped 5; count of bases not matched to a gene: 27. Germline CDR1 reads SEHNR; CDR2 reads FQNEAQ (reference sequence). This CDR3 is 21 amino acids long.

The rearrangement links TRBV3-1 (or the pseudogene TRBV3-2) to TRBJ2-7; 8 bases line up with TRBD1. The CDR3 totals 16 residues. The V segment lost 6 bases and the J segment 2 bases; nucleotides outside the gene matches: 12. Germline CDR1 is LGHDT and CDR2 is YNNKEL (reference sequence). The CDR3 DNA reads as TGTGCCAGCAGTCCAATCCTAGGGGACAGGCCCTACGAGCAGTACTTC. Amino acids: CASSPILGDRPYEQYF.

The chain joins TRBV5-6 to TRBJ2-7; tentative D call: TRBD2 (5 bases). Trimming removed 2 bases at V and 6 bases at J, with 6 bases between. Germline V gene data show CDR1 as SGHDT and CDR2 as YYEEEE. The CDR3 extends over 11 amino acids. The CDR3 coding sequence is TGTGCCAGCAGCTTCGAGGGCGAGCAGTACTTC. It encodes CASSFEGEQYF.

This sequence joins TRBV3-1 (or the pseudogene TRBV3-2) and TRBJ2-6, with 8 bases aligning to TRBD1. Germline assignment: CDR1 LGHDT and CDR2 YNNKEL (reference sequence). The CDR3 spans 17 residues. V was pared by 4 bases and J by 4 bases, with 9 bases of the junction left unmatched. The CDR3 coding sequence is TGTGCCAGCAGCCTCGGGACAGGACCAGCGGGGGCCAACGTCCTGACTTTC. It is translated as CASSLGTGPAGANVLTF.

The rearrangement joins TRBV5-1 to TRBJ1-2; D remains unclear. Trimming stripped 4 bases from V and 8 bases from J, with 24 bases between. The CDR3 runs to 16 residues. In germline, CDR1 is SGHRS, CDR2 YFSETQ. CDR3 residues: CASSPSGGSQSGGYTF. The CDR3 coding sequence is TGCGCCAGCAGCCCATCGGGCGGCAGCCAGTCGGGAGGCTACACCTTC.

CDR3 residues: CASSLDRRGFIQYF. CDR3 sequence (DNA): TGTGCCAGCAGCTTGGACCGGCGGGGGTTCATCCAGTACTTC. This chain links TRBV5-5 with TRBJ2-5; 7 nucleotides agree with TRBD2. The V gene's germline CDR1 is SGHKS and CDR2 YYEKEE (reference sequence). The CDR3 is 14 amino acids. V lost 0 bases to trimming and J lost 10 bases; unmatched junction nucleotides: 9.

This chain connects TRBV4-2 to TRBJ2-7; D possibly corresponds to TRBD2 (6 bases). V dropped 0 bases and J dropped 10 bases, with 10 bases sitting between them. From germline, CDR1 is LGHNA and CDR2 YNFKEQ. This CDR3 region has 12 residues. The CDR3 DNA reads TGTGCCAGCAGCCAAGAGGGGACTCGACAGTACTTC. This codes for CASSQEGTRQYF.

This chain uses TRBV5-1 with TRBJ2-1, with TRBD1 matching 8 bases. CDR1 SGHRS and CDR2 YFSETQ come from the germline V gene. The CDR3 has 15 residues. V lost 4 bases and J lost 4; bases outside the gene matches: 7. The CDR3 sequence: CASSTSGGRYNEQFF. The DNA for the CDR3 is TGCGCCAGCAGCACCTCAGGGGGCAGGTACAATGAGCAGTTCTTC.

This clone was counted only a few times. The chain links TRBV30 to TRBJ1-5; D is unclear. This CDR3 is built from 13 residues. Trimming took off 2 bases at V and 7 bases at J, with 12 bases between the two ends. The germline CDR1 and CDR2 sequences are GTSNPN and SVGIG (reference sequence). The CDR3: CAWSRAPGQPQHF. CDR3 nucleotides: TGTGCCTGGAGTAGGGCCCCGGGACAGCCCCAGCATTTT.

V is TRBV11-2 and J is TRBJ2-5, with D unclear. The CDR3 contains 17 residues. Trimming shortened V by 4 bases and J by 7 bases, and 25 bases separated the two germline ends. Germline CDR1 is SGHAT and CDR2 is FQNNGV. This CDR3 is CASSSLKAARGLSTQYF. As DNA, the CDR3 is TGTGCCAGCAGCTCCCTAAAGGCAGCGCGAGGATTGTCGACCCAGTACTTC.

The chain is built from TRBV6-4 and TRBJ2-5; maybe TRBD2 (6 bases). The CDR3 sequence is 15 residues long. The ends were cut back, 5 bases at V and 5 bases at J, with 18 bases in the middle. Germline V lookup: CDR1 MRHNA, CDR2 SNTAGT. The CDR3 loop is CASSIGGAPHETQYF. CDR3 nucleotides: TGTGCCAGCAGTATAGGAGGGGCCCCCCACGAGACCCAGTACTTC.

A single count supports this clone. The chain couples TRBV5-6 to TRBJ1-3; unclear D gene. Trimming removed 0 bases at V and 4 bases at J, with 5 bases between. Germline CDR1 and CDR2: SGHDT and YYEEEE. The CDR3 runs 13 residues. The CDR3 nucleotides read TGTGCCAGCAGCTTGGGAGCGGGAAACACCATATATTTT. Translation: CASSLGAGNTIYF.

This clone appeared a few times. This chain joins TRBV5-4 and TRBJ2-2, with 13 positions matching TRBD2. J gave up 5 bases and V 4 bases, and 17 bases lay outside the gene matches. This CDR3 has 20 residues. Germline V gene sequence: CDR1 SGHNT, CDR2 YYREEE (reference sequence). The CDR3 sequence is CASSTGGLLAGGRGTGELFF. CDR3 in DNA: TGTGCCAGCAGCACCGGAGGCCTACTAGCGGGGGGGCGAGGAACCGGGGAGCTGTTTTTT.

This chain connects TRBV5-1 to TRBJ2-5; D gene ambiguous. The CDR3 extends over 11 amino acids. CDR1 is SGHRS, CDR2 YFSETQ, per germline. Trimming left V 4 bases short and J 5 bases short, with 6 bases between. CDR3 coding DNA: TGCGCCAGCAGCCCCTCGGAGACCCAGTACTTC. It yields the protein CASSPSETQYF.

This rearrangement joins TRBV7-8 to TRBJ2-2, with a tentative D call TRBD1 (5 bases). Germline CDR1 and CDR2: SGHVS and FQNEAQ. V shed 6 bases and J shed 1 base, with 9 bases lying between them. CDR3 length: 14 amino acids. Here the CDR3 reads CASRSTVNTGELFF. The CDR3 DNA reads TGTGCCAGCAGGTCGACAGTGAACACCGGGGAGCTGTTTTTT. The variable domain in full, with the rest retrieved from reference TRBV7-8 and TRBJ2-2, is GAGVSQSPRYKVAKRGQDVALRCDPISGHVSLFWYQQALGQGPEFLTYFQNEAQLDKSGLPSDRFFAERPEGSVSTLKIQRTQQEDSAVYLCASRSTVNTGELFFGEGSRLTVL.